This T cell receptor (beta chain) was sequenced during a study of identical twins. Study conclusions and caveats: In cord blood, abundant beta clonotypes had fewer insertions; memory showed no trend.

Healthy Caucasians were all of the donors. Each cDNA held unique molecular identifiers, and template switching gave it a universal primer site. MiXCR, applied by TCRdb to the 5' RACE reads, yields one record per CDR3 protein. The sample has some 690,000 distinct CDR3 sequences, 20% to 25% seen once; the top ten hold around 4.4%. Notes on this clonotype: No antigen is known for it.

The V end lost 2 bases, the J end lost 8 bases, and 16 bases lay between the germline ends. CDR3 length: 15 residues. Germline assignment: CDR1 MNHEY and CDR2 SMNVEV (reference sequence). The same sample was also used in a study of T cells expressing NK-cell markers. That paper states: Eight donors were sequenced, of whom seven were HCMV-seropositive, while the remaining one was HCMV-seronegative.

Sequenced material: PBMCs. The V and J genes are TRBV27 and TRBJ2-1, with D maybe TRBD1 (5 bases). The sequence was collected from a woman under 30 in good health. The DNA of the CDR3 is TGTGCCAGCAGTTTAGTAGTCAGGGTGGGATATGAGCAGTTCTTC. Its translation is CASSLVVRVGYEQFF.